The 10 T cell receptor beta chains in this list originate from one sample, sequenced in a study of cytomegalovirus exposure and HLA in healthy donors. The PCR was carried out with 60 Vbeta primers and 13 Jbeta primers. The table came from immunoSEQ multiplex PCR; TCRdb's copy has only in-frame clones and leaves some out. This sample has 150,000 to 200,000 clones, with roughly a tenth found just once. Sequenced input: PBMCs. The receptors derive from a young woman in good health and CMV-seropositive.

This rearrangement joins TRBV9 to TRBJ2-1, with 7 bases lining up with TRBD1. Per germline, CDR1 SGDLS and CDR2 YYNGEE. CDR3 size: 15 residues. J lost 0 bases, V lost 3 bases, and 3 bases had no gene match. The CDR3 is CASSADRASYNEQFF. The CDR3 coding sequence is TGTGCCAGCAGCGCCGACAGGGCCTCCTACAATGAGCAGTTCTTC.

This clone appeared a few times. The chain carries TRBV7-7 and TRBJ2-7; no clear D. This CDR3 is built from 13 residues. V was clipped by 1 base and J by 3 bases, with 7 bases between them. Germline CDR1 is SSHAT and CDR2 is FNYEAQ (reference sequence). CDR3 coding DNA: TGTGCCAGCAGCTTAGAACTAAACTACGAGCAGTACGTC. Its translation is CASSLELNYEQYV.

This clone has ten or more counts. The CDR3, as DNA: TGTGCCAGCAGCTTGCTTGGGGCCAACGTCCTGACTTTC. The encoded protein is CASSLLGANVLTF. The chain carries TRBV5-8 and TRBJ2-6, with unresolved D. The CDR3 loop spans 13 amino acids. Trimming took off 1 base at V and 3 bases at J, with 2 bases between the two ends. From germline, CDR1 is SGHTS and CDR2 YDEGEE.

With respect to this clone: Other DNA sequences in the same sample also yield this CDR3. The chain uses TRBV5-1 and TRBJ1-4, with TRBD1 matching 10 bases. Germline trimming cut 1 base from V and 8 bases from J; bases unmatched to any gene: 5. Germline CDR1 reads SGHRS; CDR2 reads YFSETQ. The CDR3 length is 15 residues. Here the CDR3 reads CASSLSGTGEEKLFF. In DNA form, the CDR3 reads TGCGCCAGCAGCTTGTCGGGGACAGGGGAGGAAAAACTGTTTTTT.

This clone has only a few counts. The V and J genes are TRBV5-5 and TRBJ2-3; the D is unclear. The germline V gene encodes CDR1 SGHKS and CDR2 YYEKEE (reference sequence). V lost 5 bases to trimming and J lost 0 bases, with 19 bases between them. The CDR3 contains 17 residues. The CDR3 sequence is CASSQHLIPSSTDTQYF. The CDR3 bases are TGTGCCAGCAGTCAACACCTGATTCCGTCTAGCACAGATACGCAGTATTTT.

The chain joins TRBV18 to TRBJ2-5; 8 nucleotides align to TRBD1. CDR3 length: 17 amino acids. V dropped 2 bases and J dropped 2; count of bases not matched to a gene: 10. CDR1 and CDR2 (germline): KGHSH, LQKENI. The CDR3 loop reads CASSPSVLQGGQETQYF. CDR3 sequence (DNA): TGTGCCAGCTCACCATCTGTTCTACAGGGGGGACAAGAGACCCAGTACTTC.

The CDR3: CASSNIDEQYF. The CDR3, as DNA: TGTGCCAGCTCAAACATCGACGAGCAGTACTTC. The chain joins TRBV18 to TRBJ2-7, with unresolved D. This CDR3 region has 11 residues. V was trimmed by 5 bases and J by 5 bases, leaving 7 bases between them. The germline V gene has CDR1 KGHSH and CDR2 LQKENI.

V is TRBV4-1 and J is TRBJ2-1, with D possibly TRBD2 on 6 matching bases. The V and J ends lost 3 bases and 11 bases respectively, with 14 bases between them. Germline assignment: CDR1 MGHRA and CDR2 YSYEKL. The CDR3 runs to 13 residues. CDR3 protein: CASSHGDRGKQFF. CDR3 in DNA: TGCGCCAGCAGCCACGGAGACCGGGGGAAGCAGTTCTTC.

The chain combines TRBV4-2 with TRBJ2-3; possibly TRBD1 for D (5 bases). Per germline, CDR1 LGHNA and CDR2 YNFKEQ. The CDR3 runs to 17 residues. Deletions cut 0 bases from V and 0 bases from J, with 13 bases between. The DNA of the CDR3 is TGTGCCAGCAGCCAAGATGGTAGGGGAACTAGCACAGATACGCAGTATTTT. Translated, it gives CASSQDGRGTSTDTQYF.

This clone was seen ten or more times. The genes are TRBV30 and TRBJ2-1, with TRBD2 matching over 10 bases. The CDR3 has 14 amino acids. Germline CDR1 is GTSNPN and CDR2 is SVGIG (reference sequence). The trim removed 2 bases at V and 6 bases at J, leaving 4 bases unmatched. The CDR3 loop is CAWSPGLATNEQFF. For the CDR3, the DNA is TGTGCCTGGAGTCCGGGACTAGCGACCAATGAGCAGTTCTTC.